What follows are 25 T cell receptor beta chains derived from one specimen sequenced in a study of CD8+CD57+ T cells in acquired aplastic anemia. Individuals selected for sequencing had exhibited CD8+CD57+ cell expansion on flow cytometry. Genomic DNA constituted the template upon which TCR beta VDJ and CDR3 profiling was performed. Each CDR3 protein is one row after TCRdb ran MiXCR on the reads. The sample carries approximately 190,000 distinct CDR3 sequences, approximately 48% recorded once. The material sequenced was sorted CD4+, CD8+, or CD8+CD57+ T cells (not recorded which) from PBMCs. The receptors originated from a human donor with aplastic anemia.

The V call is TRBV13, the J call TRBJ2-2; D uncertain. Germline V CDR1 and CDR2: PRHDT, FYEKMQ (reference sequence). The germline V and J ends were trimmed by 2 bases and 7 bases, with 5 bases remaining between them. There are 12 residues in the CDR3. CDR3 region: CASSLPGGELFF. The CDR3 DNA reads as TGTGCCAGCAGCTTACCGGGCGGGGAGCTGTTTTTT.

For the CDR3, the DNA is TGTGCCAGCAGCGTAGCTACGGAGGGTAGGGGCTACACCTTC. It specifies CASSVATEGRGYTF. The chain employs TRBV9 and TRBJ1-2, with unresolved D. The CDR3 has 14 amino acids. Looked up from germline, CDR1 is SGDLS and CDR2 is YYNGEE. V shed 0 bases and J shed 8 bases, with 14 bases lying between them.

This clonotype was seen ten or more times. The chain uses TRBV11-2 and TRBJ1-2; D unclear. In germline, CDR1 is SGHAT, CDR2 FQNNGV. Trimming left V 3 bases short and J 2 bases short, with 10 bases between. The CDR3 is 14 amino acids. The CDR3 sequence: CASSFGGSNYGYTF. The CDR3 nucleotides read TGTGCCAGCAGCTTCGGCGGATCGAACTATGGCTACACCTTC.

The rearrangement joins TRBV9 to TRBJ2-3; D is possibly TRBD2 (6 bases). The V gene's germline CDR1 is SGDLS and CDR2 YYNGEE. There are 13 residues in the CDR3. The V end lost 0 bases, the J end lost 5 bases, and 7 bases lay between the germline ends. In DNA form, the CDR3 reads TGTGCCAGCAGCGTAGAGGGACTAGATACGCAGTATTTT. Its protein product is CASSVEGLDTQYF.

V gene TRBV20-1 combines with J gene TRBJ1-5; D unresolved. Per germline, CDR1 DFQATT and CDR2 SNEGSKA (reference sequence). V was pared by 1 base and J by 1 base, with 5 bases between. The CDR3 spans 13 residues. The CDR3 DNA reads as TGCAGTGCTAGAGTGAACAGCAATCAGCCCCAGCATTTT. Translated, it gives CSARVNSNQPQHF.

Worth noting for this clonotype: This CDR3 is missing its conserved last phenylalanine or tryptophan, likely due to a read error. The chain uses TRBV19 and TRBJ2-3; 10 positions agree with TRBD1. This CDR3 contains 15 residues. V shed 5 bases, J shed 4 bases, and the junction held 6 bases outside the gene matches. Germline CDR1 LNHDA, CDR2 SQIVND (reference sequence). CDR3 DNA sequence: TGTGCCAGTAGTGGAGGACAGGGGGTTGCAGATACGCAGTATGTT. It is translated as CASSGGQGVADTQYV.

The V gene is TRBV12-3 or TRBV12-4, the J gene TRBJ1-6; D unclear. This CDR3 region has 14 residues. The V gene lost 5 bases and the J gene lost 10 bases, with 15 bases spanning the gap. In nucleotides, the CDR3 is TGTGCCAGCAGTCAAACAGTTTTAGGATCACCCCTCCACTTT. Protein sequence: CASSQTVLGSPLHF.

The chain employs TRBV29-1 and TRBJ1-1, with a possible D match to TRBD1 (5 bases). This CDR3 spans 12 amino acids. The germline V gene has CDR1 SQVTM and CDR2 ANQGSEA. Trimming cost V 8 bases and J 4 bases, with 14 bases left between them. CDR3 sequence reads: CSYWGGGTEAFF. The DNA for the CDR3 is TGCAGCTACTGGGGGGGTGGCACTGAAGCTTTCTTT.

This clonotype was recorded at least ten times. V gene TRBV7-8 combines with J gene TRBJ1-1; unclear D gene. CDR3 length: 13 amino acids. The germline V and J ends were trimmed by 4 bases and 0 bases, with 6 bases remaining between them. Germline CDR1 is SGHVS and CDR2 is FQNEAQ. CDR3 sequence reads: CASSYSLNTEAFF. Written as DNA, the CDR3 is TGTGCCAGCAGCTATAGTTTGAACACTGAAGCTTTCTTT.

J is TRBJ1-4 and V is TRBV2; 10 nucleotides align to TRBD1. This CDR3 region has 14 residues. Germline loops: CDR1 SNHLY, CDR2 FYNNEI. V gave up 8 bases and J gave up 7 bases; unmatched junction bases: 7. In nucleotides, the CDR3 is TGTGCCAGCTCTGGACAGGGGGAGGCTGAAAAACTGTTTTTT. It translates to CASSGQGEAEKLFF.

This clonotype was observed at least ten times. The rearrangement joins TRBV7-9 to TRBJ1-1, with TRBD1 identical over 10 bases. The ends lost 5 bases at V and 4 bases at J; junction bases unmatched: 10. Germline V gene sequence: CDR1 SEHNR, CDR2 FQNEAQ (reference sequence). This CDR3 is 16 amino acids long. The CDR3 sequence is CASSPRTGQGSTEAFF. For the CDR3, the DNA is TGTGCCAGCAGCCCCCGGACGGGACAGGGGAGCACTGAAGCTTTCTTT.

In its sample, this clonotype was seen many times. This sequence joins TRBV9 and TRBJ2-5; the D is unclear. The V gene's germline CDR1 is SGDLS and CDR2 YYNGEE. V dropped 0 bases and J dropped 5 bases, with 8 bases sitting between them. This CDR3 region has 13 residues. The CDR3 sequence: CASSVGFRETQYF. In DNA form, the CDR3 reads TGTGCCAGCAGCGTAGGTTTCAGGGAGACCCAGTACTTC.

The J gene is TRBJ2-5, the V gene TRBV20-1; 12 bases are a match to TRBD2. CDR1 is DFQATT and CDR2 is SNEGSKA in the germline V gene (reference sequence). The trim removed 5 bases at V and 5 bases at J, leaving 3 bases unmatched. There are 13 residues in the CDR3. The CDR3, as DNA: TGCAGTGCTCGCGGACTAGCGGGGGAGACCCAGTACTTC. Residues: CSARGLAGETQYF.

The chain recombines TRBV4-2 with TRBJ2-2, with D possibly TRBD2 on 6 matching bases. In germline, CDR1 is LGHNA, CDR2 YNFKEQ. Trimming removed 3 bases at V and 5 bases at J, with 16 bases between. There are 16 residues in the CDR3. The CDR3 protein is CASSHAGRGRTGELFF. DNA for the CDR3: TGTGCCAGCAGCCACGCGGGACGGGGGAGGACCGGGGAGCTGTTTTTT.

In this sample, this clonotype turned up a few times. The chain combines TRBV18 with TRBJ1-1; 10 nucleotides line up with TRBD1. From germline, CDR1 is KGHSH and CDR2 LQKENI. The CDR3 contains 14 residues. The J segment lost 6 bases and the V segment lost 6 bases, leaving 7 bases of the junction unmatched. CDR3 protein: CASSRQGAQAEAFF. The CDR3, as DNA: TGTGCCAGCTCCCGACAGGGGGCTCAAGCTGAAGCTTTCTTT.

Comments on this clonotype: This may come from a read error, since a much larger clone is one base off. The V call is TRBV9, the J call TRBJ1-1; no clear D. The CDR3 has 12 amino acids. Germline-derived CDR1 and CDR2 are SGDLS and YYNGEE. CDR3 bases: TGTGCCAGCAGCCCGATGAACGCTGAAGCTTTCTTT. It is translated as CASSPMNAEAFF.

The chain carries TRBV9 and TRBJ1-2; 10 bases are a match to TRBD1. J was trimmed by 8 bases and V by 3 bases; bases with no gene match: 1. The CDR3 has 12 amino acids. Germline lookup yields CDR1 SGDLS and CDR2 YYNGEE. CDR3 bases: TGTGCCAGCAGCGGACAGGGGGCGGGCTACACCTTC. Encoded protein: CASSGQGAGYTF.

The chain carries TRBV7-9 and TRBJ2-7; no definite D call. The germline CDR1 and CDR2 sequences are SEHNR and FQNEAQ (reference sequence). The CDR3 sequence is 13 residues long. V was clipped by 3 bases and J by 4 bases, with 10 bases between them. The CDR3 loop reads CASSLHPQYEQYF. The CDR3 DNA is TGTGCCAGCAGCTTGCATCCTCAATACGAGCAGTACTTC. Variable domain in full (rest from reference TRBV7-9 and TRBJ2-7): DTGVSQNPRHKITKRGQNVTFRCDPISEHNRLYWYRQTLGQGPEFLTYFQNEAQLEKSRLLSDRFSAERPKGSFSTLEIQRTEQGDSAMYLCASSLHPQYEQYFGPGTRLTVT.

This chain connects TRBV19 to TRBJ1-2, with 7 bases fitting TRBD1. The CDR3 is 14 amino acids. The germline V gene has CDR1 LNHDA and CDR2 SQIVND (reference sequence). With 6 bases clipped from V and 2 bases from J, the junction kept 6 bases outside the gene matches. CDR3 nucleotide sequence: TGTGCCAGTAGCCCGGACAGGTCAAACTATGGCTACACCTTC. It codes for CASSPDRSNYGYTF.

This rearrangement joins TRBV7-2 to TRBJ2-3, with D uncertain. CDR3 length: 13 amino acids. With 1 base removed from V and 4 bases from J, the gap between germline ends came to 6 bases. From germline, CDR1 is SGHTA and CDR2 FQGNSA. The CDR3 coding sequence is TGTGCCAGCAGCTTAGTACGACCAGATACGCAGTATTTT. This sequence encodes CASSLVRPDTQYF.

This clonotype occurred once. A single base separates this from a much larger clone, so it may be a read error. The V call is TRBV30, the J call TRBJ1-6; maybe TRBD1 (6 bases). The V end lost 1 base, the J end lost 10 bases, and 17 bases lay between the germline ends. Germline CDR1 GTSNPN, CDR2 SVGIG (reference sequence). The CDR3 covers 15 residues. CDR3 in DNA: TGTGCCTGGAGTGAGGGACACACGTGGATCTCACCCCTCCACTTT. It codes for CAWSEGHTWISPLHF.

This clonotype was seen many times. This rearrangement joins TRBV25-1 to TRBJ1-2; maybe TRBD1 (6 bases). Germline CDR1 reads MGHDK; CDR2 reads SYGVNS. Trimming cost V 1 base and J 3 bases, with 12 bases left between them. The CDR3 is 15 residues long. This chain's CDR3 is CASSESGGRYYGYTF. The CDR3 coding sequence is TGTGCCAGCAGTGAATCGGGGGGGCGCTACTATGGCTACACCTTC.

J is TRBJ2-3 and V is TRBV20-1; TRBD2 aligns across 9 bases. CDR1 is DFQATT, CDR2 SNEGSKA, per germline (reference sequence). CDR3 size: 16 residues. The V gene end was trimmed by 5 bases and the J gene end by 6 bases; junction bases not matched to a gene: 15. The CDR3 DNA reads TGCAGTGCTGGACCGGGTAGCGGGGGAGGCGCGGATACGCAGTATTTT. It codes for CSAGPGSGGGADTQYF.

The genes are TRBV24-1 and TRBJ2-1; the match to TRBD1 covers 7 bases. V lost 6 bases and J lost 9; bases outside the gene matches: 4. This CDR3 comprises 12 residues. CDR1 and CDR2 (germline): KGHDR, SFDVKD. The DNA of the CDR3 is TGTGCCACCAGTAAGACAGGGATTGAGCAGTTCTTC. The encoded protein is CATSKTGIEQFF.

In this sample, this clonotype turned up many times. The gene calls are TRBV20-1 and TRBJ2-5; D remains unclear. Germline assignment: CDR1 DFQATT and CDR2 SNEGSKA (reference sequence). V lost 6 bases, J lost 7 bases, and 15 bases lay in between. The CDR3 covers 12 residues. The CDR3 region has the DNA TGCAGTGCCAGCCCGGGCCCAGGGACCCAGTACTTC. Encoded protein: CSASPGPGTQYF.